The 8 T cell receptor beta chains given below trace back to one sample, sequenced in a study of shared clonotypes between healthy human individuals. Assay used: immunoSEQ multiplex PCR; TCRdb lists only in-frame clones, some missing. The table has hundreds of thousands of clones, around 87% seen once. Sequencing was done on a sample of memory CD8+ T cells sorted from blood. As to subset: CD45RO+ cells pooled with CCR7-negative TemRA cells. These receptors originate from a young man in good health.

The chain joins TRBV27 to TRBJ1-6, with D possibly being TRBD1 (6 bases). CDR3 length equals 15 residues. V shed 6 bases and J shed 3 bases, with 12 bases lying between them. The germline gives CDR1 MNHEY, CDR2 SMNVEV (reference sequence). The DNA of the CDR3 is TGTGCCAGCAGCTGGGGGGCCCTCTATAATTCACCCCTCCACTTT. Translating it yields CASSWGALYNSPLHF.

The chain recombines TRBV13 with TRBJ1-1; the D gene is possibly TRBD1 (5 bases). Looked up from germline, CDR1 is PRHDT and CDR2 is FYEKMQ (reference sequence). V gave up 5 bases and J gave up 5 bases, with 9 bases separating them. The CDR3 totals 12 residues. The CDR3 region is CASSPGSTEAFF. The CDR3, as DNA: TGTGCCAGCAGCCCAGGGAGTACTGAAGCTTTCTTT.

The CDR3 loop reads CASSSLEGGGNQPQHF. The CDR3 region has the DNA TGTGCCAGCAGCTCCCTCGAGGGAGGGGGCAATCAGCCCCAGCATTTT. The chain links TRBV7-9 to TRBJ1-5, with D maybe TRBD1 (5 bases). V lost 4 bases and J 2 bases, leaving 15 bases between the germline ends. The germline V gene encodes CDR1 SEHNR and CDR2 FQNEAQ (reference sequence). The CDR3 is made up of 16 amino acids.

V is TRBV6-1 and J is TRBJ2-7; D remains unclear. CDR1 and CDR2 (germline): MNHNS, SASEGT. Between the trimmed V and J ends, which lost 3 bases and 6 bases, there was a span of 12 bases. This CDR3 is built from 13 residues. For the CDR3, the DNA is TGTGCCAGCAGTGAGCTCGAATTACGCGAGCAGTACTTC. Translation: CASSELELREQYF.

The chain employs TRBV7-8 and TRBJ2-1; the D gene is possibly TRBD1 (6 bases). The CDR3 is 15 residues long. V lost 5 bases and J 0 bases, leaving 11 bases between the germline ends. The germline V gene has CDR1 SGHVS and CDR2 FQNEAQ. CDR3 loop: CASSNRDTSYNEQFF. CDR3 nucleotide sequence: TGTGCCAGCAGCAACCGGGACACCTCCTACAATGAGCAGTTCTTC.

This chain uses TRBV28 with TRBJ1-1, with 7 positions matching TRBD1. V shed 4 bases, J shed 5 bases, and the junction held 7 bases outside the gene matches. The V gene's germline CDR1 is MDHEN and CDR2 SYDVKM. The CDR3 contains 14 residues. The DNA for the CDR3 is TGTGCCAGCAGTTCACTGCAGGGGGAGACTGAAGCTTTCTTT. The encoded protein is CASSSLQGETEAFF.

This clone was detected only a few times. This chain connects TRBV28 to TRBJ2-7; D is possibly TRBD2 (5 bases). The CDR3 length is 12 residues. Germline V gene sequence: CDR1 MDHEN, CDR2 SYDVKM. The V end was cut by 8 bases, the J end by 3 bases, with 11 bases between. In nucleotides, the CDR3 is TGTGCCAGCCAAGAGGGTTACTACGAGCAGTACTTC. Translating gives CASQEGYYEQYF.

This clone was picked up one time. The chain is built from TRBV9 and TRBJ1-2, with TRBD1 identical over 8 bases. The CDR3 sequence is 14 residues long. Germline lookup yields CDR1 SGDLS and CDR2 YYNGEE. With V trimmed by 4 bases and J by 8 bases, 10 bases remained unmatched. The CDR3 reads CASSTGQGVRGYTF. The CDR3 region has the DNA TGTGCCAGCAGCACCGGACAGGGAGTGCGCGGCTACACCTTC.